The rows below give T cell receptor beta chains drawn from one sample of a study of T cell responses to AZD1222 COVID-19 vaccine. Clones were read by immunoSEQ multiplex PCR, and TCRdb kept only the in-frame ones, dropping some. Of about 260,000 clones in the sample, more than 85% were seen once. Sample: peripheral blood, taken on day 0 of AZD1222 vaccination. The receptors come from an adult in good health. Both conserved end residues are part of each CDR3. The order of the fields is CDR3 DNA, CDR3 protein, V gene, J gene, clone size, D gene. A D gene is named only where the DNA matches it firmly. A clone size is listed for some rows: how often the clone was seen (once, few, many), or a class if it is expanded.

TGTGCCAGCAGTTGGGACAGAAAGTACGAGCAGTACTTC	CASSWDRKYEQYF	TRBV12-3/TRBV12-4	TRBJ2-7	.	TRBD1
TGTGCCAGCAGCCAAGCTACAGGGGGGAATGAGCAGTTCTTC	CASSQATGGNEQFF	TRBV4-2	TRBJ2-1	.	TRBD1
TGTGCCAGCAGTCCCTCGGGACTAGCGGGAGAGTTATCAGATACGCAGTATTTT	CASSPSGLAGELSDTQYF	TRBV28	TRBJ2-3	.	TRBD2
TGTGCCAGCAGCCGAGGGGGAACTGAAGCTTTCTTT	CASSRGGTEAFF	TRBV7-8	TRBJ1-1	few	.
TGCGCCAGCAGCTTGGGCCGGTCTTCCCAGTACTTC	CASSLGRSSQYF	TRBV5-1	TRBJ2-5	.	.
TGTGCCACCAGCAGAGATGAGAACCTGGGCTATGGCTACACCTTC	CATSRDENLGYGYTF	TRBV15	TRBJ1-2	.	.
TGCGCCAGCAGCAGGTTTGGACTAGCGGGAGAGTCCACCGGGGAGCTGTTTTTT	CASSRFGLAGESTGELFF	TRBV5-1	TRBJ2-2	.	TRBD2
TGTGCCAGCTCACCGACCGAGGGGCCGAACACTGAAGCTTTCTTT	CASSPTEGPNTEAFF	TRBV18	TRBJ1-1	.	.
TGCGCCAGCAGCCAAGGACAGCAAGAGACCCAGTACTTC	CASSQGQQETQYF	TRBV4-1	TRBJ2-5	.	.
TGTGCCAGCAGTGAAAGTACGCCAGATTCACCCCTCCACTTT	CASSESTPDSPLHF	TRBV2	TRBJ1-6	.	.
TGCGCCAGCAGCCAAGGGGTACAGAGCAATTCACCCCTCCACTTT	CASSQGVQSNSPLHF	TRBV4-1	TRBJ1-6	.	.
TGTGCCTCAAAGCGGTCCAGGGGAGGAGAGGGCTACACCTTC	CASKRSRGGEGYTF	TRBV27	TRBJ1-2	.	.
TGTGCCAGCAGCCTCAACTCGGACACACGGTGGGAGCCCCAGCATTTT	CASSLNSDTRWEPQHF	TRBV7-9	TRBJ1-5	.	.
TGTGCCACCAGTGATTCTGGGGGGACAACCTACAATGAGCAGTTCTTC	CATSDSGGTTYNEQFF	TRBV24-1	TRBJ2-1	.	.
TGTGCCAGCAGTTTAGCCAGGGTCACTAACTATGGCTACACCTTC	CASSLARVTNYGYTF	TRBV28	TRBJ1-2	.	.
TGCGCCAGCAGCTTGGAGGCAGGAACGAACACTGAAGCTTTCTTT	CASSLEAGTNTEAFF	TRBV5-1	TRBJ1-1	.	.
TGTGCCAGCAGTTTAGTGGGATACGAGCAGTACTTC	CASSLVGYEQYF	TRBV28	TRBJ2-7	.	.
TGCGCCAGCAGTTACTGGACGGAAGAGACCCAGTACTTC	CASSYWTEETQYF	TRBV5-1	TRBJ2-5	.	.
TGTGCCAGCAGTCTCAAGAGGGGGAGGGCAAGCGGGGAGCTGTTTTTT	CASSLKRGRASGELFF	TRBV4-2	TRBJ2-2	.	.
TGCGCCAGCAGTGCCACACCTTCGGGGGGTGTGCTGTTTTTT	CASSATPSGGVLFF	TRBV10-1	TRBJ2-2	.	TRBD2
TGTGCCAGCAGCTTAGCGGCGGGTGAGCAGTTCTTC	CASSLAAGEQFF	TRBV11-3	TRBJ2-1	.	.
TGTGCCAGCAGCGTCTTAGCGGCCGAGCAGTTCTTC	CASSVLAAEQFF	TRBV7-2	TRBJ2-1	.	.
TGCAGCGTTGAAGCTCCCGGGGGGGTGGCAGAGACCCAGTACTTC	CSVEAPGGVAETQYF	TRBV29-1	TRBJ2-5	.	TRBD2
TGCAGCGTCGACCCCAGGGGTGGAAAGACCCAGTACTTC	CSVDPRGGKTQYF	TRBV29-1	TRBJ2-5	.	.
TGTGCCAGCAGGAGGGCTGGTCAGAGCAATCAGCCCCAGCATTTT	CASRRAGQSNQPQHF	TRBV6-5	TRBJ1-5	few	.
TGTGCCAGTAGCTCCTTTTTAGGGGGCCTCGGCACAGATACGCAGTATTTT	CASSSFLGGLGTDTQYF	TRBV19	TRBJ2-3	.	TRBD1
TGTGCCTGGACCCGCTCACTAGCGGGAGTGGGAGATACGCAGTATTTT	CAWTRSLAGVGDTQYF	TRBV30	TRBJ2-3	.	TRBD2
TGTGCTAGTGGTTTGGACGGTTACGAGCAGTACTTC	CASGLDGYEQYF	TRBV12-5	TRBJ2-7	.	.
TGTGCCAGCAGCCAAGTAGGGATCTCCTACGAGCAGTACTTC	CASSQVGISYEQYF	TRBV14	TRBJ2-7	.	.
TGTGCCAGCAGTTTTATCTCGGGGGGAAAAAACATTCAGTACTTC	CASSFISGGKNIQYF	TRBV28	TRBJ2-4	.	TRBD2
TGTGCCAGCAGCTTGAGTGCGAACACTGAAGCTTTCTTT	CASSLSANTEAFF	TRBV5-4	TRBJ1-1	.	.
TGTGCCAGCAGTCGGGACAGGGGGCAGCCCCAGCATTTT	CASSRDRGQPQHF	TRBV12-3/TRBV12-4	TRBJ1-5	.	TRBD1
TGTGCCAGCAGCTCCCACGGGCGGGAGGGAAACAATGAGCAGTTCTTC	CASSSHGREGNNEQFF	TRBV7-3	TRBJ2-1	.	TRBD2
TGTGCCAGCAGCTTTACGGTTGAAAAACTGTTTTTT	CASSFTVEKLFF	TRBV7-9	TRBJ1-4	.	.
TGTGCCAGCAGTTTATCCGGGGCCCTCGGACAGGGTAACCAGCCCCAGCATTTT	CASSLSGALGQGNQPQHF	TRBV28	TRBJ1-5	.	TRBD1
TGTGCCAGCAGTCTGGGACCGAACACCGGGGAGCTGTTTTTT	CASSLGPNTGELFF	TRBV27	TRBJ2-2	.	.
TGTGCCATCAGTGGATACAGGGCGGGGGATAACAATGAGCAGTTCTTC	CAISGYRAGDNNEQFF	TRBV10-3	TRBJ2-1	.	.
TGCAGTGGAAAAGGGTTGTATGGCTACACCTTC	CSGKGLYGYTF	TRBV20-1	TRBJ1-2	.	.
TGTGCCAGCAGCCAAGCGACTGGCACCGACAATGAGCAGTTCTTC	CASSQATGTDNEQFF	TRBV3-1/TRBV3-2	TRBJ2-1	.	.
TGTGCCACCAGCAGAGGGAACTACGAGCAGTACTTC	CATSRGNYEQYF	TRBV15	TRBJ2-7	.	.
TGTGCCAGCAGTTGGCGCTTTCAGCCCCAGCATTTT	CASSWRFQPQHF	TRBV28	TRBJ1-5	once	.
TGTGCCAGCAGCCCCCTGGGACTAGCGGGGGGGCCGTACAATGAGCAGTTCTTC	CASSPLGLAGGPYNEQFF	TRBV27	TRBJ2-1	.	TRBD2
TGTGCCAGCAGCAAACGGGGTCGGGGGGGCCGAGACAATGAGCAGTTCTTC	CASSKRGRGGRDNEQFF	TRBV21-1	TRBJ2-1	once	.
TGTGCCAGCAGCCTAGGGGGTACCTCCTACAATGAGCAGTTCTTC	CASSLGGTSYNEQFF	TRBV7-9	TRBJ2-1	.	.
TGTGCCAGCAGCCGGAGCACCGGGGAGCTGTTTTTT	CASSRSTGELFF	TRBV5-6	TRBJ2-2	once	.
TGTGCCAGCAGCTTAGTATCGGGAGCGGGTAGCACAGATACGCAGTATTTT	CASSLVSGAGSTDTQYF	TRBV7-2	TRBJ2-3	.	.
TGTGCCAGCAGTACTAGCGGGGGGGCCTCAGATACGCAGTATTTT	CASSTSGGASDTQYF	TRBV28	TRBJ2-3	.	TRBD2